This T cell receptor beta chain was identified during a study of identical twins. The CDR3 length is 14 residues. Germline lookup yields CDR1 SGHRS and CDR2 YFSETQ. V shed 2 bases and J shed 0 bases, with 8 bases lying between them. There are a few counts of this clonotype. TCRdb fed the 5' RACE reads into MiXCR, producing one record per CDR3 protein. The profile shows a few hundred thousand distinct CDR3 sequences, 20% to 25% of them singletons. This same sample was also part of a study on T cells expressing NK-cell markers.

The chain combines TRBV5-1 with TRBJ1-1; no clear D. The clonotype originates from a woman aged 18-29 years in good health. Source material: CD4+ T cells sorted from blood. DNA of the CDR3: TGCGCCAGCAGCTTTTTCGGAGTGAACACTGAAGCTTTCTTT. Protein: CASSFFGVNTEAFF.